The rows below give T cell receptor beta chains drawn from one sample of a study of T cells in Graves' hyperthyroidism and ophthalmopathy. MiXCR was run by TCRdb on the multiplex PCR reads, yielding one entry per CDR3 protein. The sample has approximately 530,000 distinct CDR3 sequences, 15% to 20% seen once. Input material: blood. These receptors were taken from a man aged 35 to 55 with Graves' ophthalmopathy. Both conserved end residues are part of each CDR3. The D gene is left open where the match is weak. For some rows the clone size is stated as once, few or many, or as a class when expanded; others skip it.

d_call: NA; j_call: TRBJ1-4; v_call: TRBV6-2/TRBV6-3; clone_size: NA; cdr3_aa: CATRTAGEEKLFF; cdr3_nt: TGTGCCACGAGGACCGCCGGGGAAGAAAAACTGTTTTTT
d_call: TRBD2; j_call: TRBJ2-7; v_call: TRBV6-1; clone_size: few; cdr3_aa: CASRLAGMSSYEQYF; cdr3_nt: TGTGCCAGCAGACTAGCGGGAATGAGCTCCTACGAGCAGTACTTC
d_call: NA; j_call: TRBJ2-3; v_call: TRBV9; clone_size: NA; cdr3_aa: CASSDRVGADTQYF; cdr3_nt: TGTGCCAGCAGCGACAGGGTCGGTGCAGATACGCAGTATTTT
d_call: TRBD1; j_call: TRBJ1-2; v_call: TRBV7-2; clone_size: few; cdr3_aa: CASSLRLESGQGNGYTF; cdr3_nt: TGTGCCAGCAGCTTGAGGTTAGAGTCTGGACAGGGGAACGGCTACACCTTC
d_call: NA; j_call: TRBJ1-4; v_call: TRBV7-2; clone_size: NA; cdr3_aa: CASSLAVLQSTNEKLFF; cdr3_nt: TGTGCCAGCAGCTTAGCGGTCCTGCAGTCAACTAATGAAAAACTGTTTTTT
d_call: NA; j_call: TRBJ2-5; v_call: TRBV7-9; clone_size: NA; cdr3_aa: CASSRGEVRETQYF; cdr3_nt: TGTGCCAGCAGCCGAGGGGAGGTCCGGGAGACCCAGTACTTC
d_call: NA; j_call: TRBJ2-7; v_call: TRBV4-3; clone_size: few; cdr3_aa: CASSQDIGGAYEQYF; cdr3_nt: TGCGCCAGCAGCCAAGATATAGGGGGAGCCTACGAGCAGTACTTC
d_call: TRBD2; j_call: TRBJ2-3; v_call: TRBV20-1; clone_size: many; cdr3_aa: CSAISGGYTDTQYF; cdr3_nt: TGCAGTGCTATTAGCGGGGGCTACACAGATACGCAGTATTTT
d_call: TRBD2; j_call: TRBJ2-2; v_call: TRBV5-1; clone_size: once; cdr3_aa: CASSPGNLAGEAGELFF; cdr3_nt: TGCGCCAGCAGCCCCGGAAACTTAGCGGGAGAGGCCGGGGAGCTGTTTTTT
d_call: NA; j_call: TRBJ2-3; v_call: TRBV11-3; clone_size: many; cdr3_aa: CASSLRRPGLFADTQYF; cdr3_nt: TGTGCCAGCAGCTTACGGCGACCAGGGCTGTTCGCAGATACGCAGTATTTT
d_call: NA; j_call: TRBJ1-1; v_call: TRBV6-2/TRBV6-3; clone_size: many; cdr3_aa: CASQEGGANTEAFF; cdr3_nt: TGTGCCAGCCAGGAGGGTGGCGCCAACACTGAAGCTTTCTTT
d_call: NA; j_call: TRBJ2-5; v_call: TRBV30; clone_size: few; cdr3_aa: CAWSVLNQETQYF; cdr3_nt: TGTGCCTGGAGTGTACTGAACCAAGAGACCCAGTACTTC
d_call: NA; j_call: TRBJ2-1; v_call: TRBV10-3; clone_size: few; cdr3_aa: CASGPDGEQFF; cdr3_nt: TGTGCCTCCGGCCCCGATGGTGAGCAGTTCTTC
d_call: NA; j_call: TRBJ2-4; v_call: TRBV6-6; clone_size: few; cdr3_aa: CASSYGQAKNIQYF; cdr3_nt: TGTGCCAGCAGTTACGGGCAGGCCAAAAACATTCAGTACTTC
d_call: TRBD2; j_call: TRBJ2-2; v_call: TRBV6-1; clone_size: few; cdr3_aa: CASSTLGLANTGELFF; cdr3_nt: TGTGCCAGCAGTACCTTGGGACTAGCTAACACCGGGGAGCTGTTTTTT
d_call: NA; j_call: TRBJ1-3; v_call: TRBV5-1; clone_size: NA; cdr3_aa: CASSYWEGAGSGNTVYF; cdr3_nt: TGCGCCAGCAGCTATTGGGAGGGCGCGGGGTCTGGAAACACCGTATATTTT